This T cell receptor (beta chain) was identified in a study of blood T cells in healthy people across ages. Per germline, CDR1 SNHLY and CDR2 FYNNEI. There are 16 residues in the CDR3. PCR was performed a second time for about 7 to 12 cycles using a sample-barcoded 5' primer and a J-beta primer mix. From the 5' RACE reads, TCRdb called clonotypes with MiXCR, one entry per CDR3 protein. Of just over 1 million distinct CDR3 sequences listed, roughly 45% are singletons. Source material: blood. The source of this sequence is an older woman in good health. This chain uses TRBV2 with TRBJ2-1, with TRBD1 matching 8 bases. TRBJ2-7 matches the DNA end more closely, so the J call is doubtful. CDR3 amino acids: CASSEGGTGAYNEQYF. CDR3 bases: TGTGCCAGCAGTGAAGGGGGGACAGGAGCTTACAATGAGCAGTACTTC.